This TCR beta chain was profiled in a study of T cell repertoires in cytomegalovirus infection. Turning to the study itself: Through public TCR beta signatures, both CMV infection and matching HLA type were indicated. The study's findings and limits: HLA-C-restricted, CMV-specific TCR beta clonotypes were dominant ex vivo.

A remark on this clonotype: What it binds is not known.

TCRdb re-called the reads through MiXCR, storing one row per CDR3 protein. This repertoire shows some 800,000 distinct CDR3 sequences, roughly 28% found once; its top ten account for over 10%. Germline V gene data show CDR1 as SQVTM and CDR2 as ANQGSEA. The CDR3 has 15 residues. With 6 bases removed from V and 3 bases from J, the gap between germline ends came to 20 bases. The TCR originated in a human donor in good health (CMV status not recorded). Some clones in this sample may be carry-over from other donors' samples. The specimen comprised cultured CD8+ T cells from PBMCs, sampled from culture after CMV antigen stimulation. The genes are TRBV29-1 and TRBJ1-2, with D unclear. Here the CDR3 DNA reads TGCAGCGTGCACGGACGGGAGATTCTCTACTATGGCTACACCTTC. Its protein is CSVHGREILYYGYTF.